What follows are 11 T cell receptor beta chains derived from one specimen sequenced in a study of shared clonotypes between healthy human individuals. Clones were read by immunoSEQ multiplex PCR, and TCRdb kept only the in-frame ones, dropping some. The sample comprises about 2 million clones, about 95% of which are singletons, and about 1.1% rests with the top ten. CD8 cells regarded as naive lacked CD45RO, were positively chosen for CCR7, and omitted terminally differentiated effector memory CD45RA+ cells. The sample consisted of naive CD8+ T cells sorted from blood. The source of these receptors is a man younger than 35 in good health.

J is TRBJ2-2 and V is TRBV25-1, with 10 bases lining up with TRBD1. Trimming at V came to 1 base and at J to 3 bases, leaving 2 bases not matched to a gene. From germline, CDR1 is MGHDK and CDR2 SYGVNS. This CDR3 region has 16 residues. The CDR3 protein is CASSEFGTGDTGELFF. For the CDR3, the DNA is TGTGCCAGCAGTGAATTTGGGACAGGGGACACCGGGGAGCTGTTTTTT.

This sequence joins TRBV7-3 and TRBJ2-3, with 9 bases lining up with TRBD1. Germline V gene sequence: CDR1 SGHTA, CDR2 FQGTGA. The CDR3 covers 16 residues. Trimming at V came to 5 bases and at J to 2 bases, leaving 8 bases not matched to a gene. The CDR3: CASSQGGTGYTDTQYF. CDR3 coding DNA: TGTGCCAGCAGCCAGGGCGGGACAGGGTACACAGATACGCAGTATTTT.

The chain links TRBV7-9 to TRBJ2-7, with 8 bases aligning to TRBD2. The CDR3 loop spans 15 amino acids. The trim removed 5 bases at V and 4 bases at J, leaving 10 bases unmatched. From germline, CDR1 is SEHNR and CDR2 FQNEAQ (reference sequence). The chain's CDR3 is CASSPVGGGWYEQYF. The CDR3, as DNA: TGTGCCAGCAGCCCAGTCGGCGGGGGGTGGTACGAGCAGTACTTC.

The chain is built from TRBV30 and TRBJ1-1; possible D gene TRBD1, 5 bases. This CDR3 is built from 13 residues. Germline V gives CDR1 GTSNPN, CDR2 SVGIG (reference sequence). V lost 3 bases and J 7 bases, leaving 15 bases between the germline ends. The chain's CDR3 is CAWSLLAGREAFF. The CDR3, as DNA: TGTGCCTGGAGCCTACTGGCGGGGCGTGAAGCTTTCTTT.

This chain joins TRBV11-2 and TRBJ1-4; possibly TRBD1 for D (5 bases). V lost 5 bases to trimming and J lost 0 bases, with 10 bases between them. The CDR3 covers 15 residues. Looked up from germline, CDR1 is SGHAT and CDR2 is FQNNGV. CDR3 sequence: CASSPPGATNEKLFF. For the CDR3, the DNA is TGTGCCAGCAGCCCCCCGGGGGCAACTAATGAAAAACTGTTTTTT. Drawing the rest from reference TRBV11-2 and TRBJ1-4, the complete variable domain is EAGVAQSPRYKIIEKRQSVAFWCNPISGHATLYWYQQILGQGPKLLIQFQNNGVVDDSQLPKDRFSAERLKGVDSTLKIQPAKLEDSAVYLCASSPPGATNEKLFFGSGTQLSVL.

A word on this clone: The same CDR3 can be traced to other DNA sequences in this sample. This chain uses TRBV5-1 with TRBJ1-1; D remains ambiguous. The length of the CDR3 is 14 residues. V gave up 0 bases and J gave up 3 bases, with 9 bases separating them. The germline gives CDR1 SGHRS, CDR2 YFSETQ. CDR3 region: CASSLEGGYTEAFF. The CDR3, as DNA: TGCGCCAGCAGCTTGGAAGGTGGGTACACTGAAGCTTTCTTT.

The chain uses TRBV4-1 and TRBJ2-2, with D perhaps being TRBD1 or TRBD2 (5 bases each). The CDR3 covers 14 residues. The germline V gene encodes CDR1 MGHRA and CDR2 YSYEKL. V lost 0 bases, J lost 6 bases, and 8 bases lay in between. The chain's CDR3 is CASSQDTGPGELFF. The CDR3 bases are TGCGCCAGCAGCCAAGATACGGGACCCGGGGAGCTGTTTTTT.

DNA for the CDR3: TGTGCCAGCAGCCTATATGGTACTCCTAATGAAAAACTGTTTTTT. This codes for CASSLYGTPNEKLFF. The V and J genes are TRBV9 and TRBJ1-4; the D is unclear. From germline, CDR1 is SGDLS and CDR2 YYNGEE. V lost 4 bases and J lost 3, with 13 bases in between. CDR3 length: 15 residues.

This rearrangement joins TRBV29-1 to TRBJ1-4, with D tentatively TRBD1 (5 bases). The CDR3 has 13 residues. V was pared by 7 bases and J by 8 bases, with 17 bases between. The V gene's germline CDR1 is SQVTM and CDR2 ANQGSEA. The CDR3, as DNA: TGCAGCGCACAAACAGGCTACGACGAAAAACTGTTTTTT. Amino acid sequence: CSAQTGYDEKLFF.

This clone was seen a single time. V gene TRBV7-3 combines with J gene TRBJ2-7; 7 bases map to TRBD1. CDR1 and CDR2 from the germline V gene are SGHTA and FQGTGA. This CDR3 has 13 amino acids. V lost 4 bases, J lost 5 bases, and 5 bases stayed unmatched. This CDR3 reads CASSSTGADEQYF. The CDR3 DNA reads TGTGCCAGCAGCTCCACAGGGGCCGACGAGCAGTACTTC.

The chain links TRBV4-1 to TRBJ2-5, with D hard to call. CDR3 length: 16 amino acids. CDR1 is MGHRA, CDR2 YSYEKL, per germline. Trimming left V 2 bases short and J 4 bases short, with 17 bases between. Written as DNA, the CDR3 is TGCGCCAGCAGCCAAAGAGCATTTGGGGAAACAGAGACCCAGTACTTC. It encodes CASSQRAFGETETQYF.